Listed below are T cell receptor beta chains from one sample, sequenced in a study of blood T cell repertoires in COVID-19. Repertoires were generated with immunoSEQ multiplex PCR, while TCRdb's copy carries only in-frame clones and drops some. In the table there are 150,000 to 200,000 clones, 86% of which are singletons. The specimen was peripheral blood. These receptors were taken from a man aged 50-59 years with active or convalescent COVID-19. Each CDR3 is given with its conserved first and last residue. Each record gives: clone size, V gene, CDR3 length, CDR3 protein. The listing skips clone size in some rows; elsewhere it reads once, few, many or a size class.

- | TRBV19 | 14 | CASSIRRGSETQYF
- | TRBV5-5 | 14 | CASSWTTAAGEAFF
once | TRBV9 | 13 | CASSVGPDTEAFF
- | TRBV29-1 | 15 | CSVFDRGGTNTEAFF
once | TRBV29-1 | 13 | CSVRTGGWSSLHF
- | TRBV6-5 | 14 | CASKLAGSTDTQYF
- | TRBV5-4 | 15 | CASSLDQRGGGEQFF
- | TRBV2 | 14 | CASSGDRGRSPLHF
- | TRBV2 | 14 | CATAIGEGFTEAFF
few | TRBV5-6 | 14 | CASKGQMIPYEQYF
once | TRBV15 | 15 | CATSRARGNSDTQYF
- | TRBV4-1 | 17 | CASSQGPGGLSYNEQFF
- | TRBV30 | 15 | CAWRPGASFAYEQYF
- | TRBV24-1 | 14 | CATSAGGRNYGYTF
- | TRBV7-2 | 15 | CASSARTGTGTEAFF
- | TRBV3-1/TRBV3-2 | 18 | CASSPRTSGESSYNEQFF